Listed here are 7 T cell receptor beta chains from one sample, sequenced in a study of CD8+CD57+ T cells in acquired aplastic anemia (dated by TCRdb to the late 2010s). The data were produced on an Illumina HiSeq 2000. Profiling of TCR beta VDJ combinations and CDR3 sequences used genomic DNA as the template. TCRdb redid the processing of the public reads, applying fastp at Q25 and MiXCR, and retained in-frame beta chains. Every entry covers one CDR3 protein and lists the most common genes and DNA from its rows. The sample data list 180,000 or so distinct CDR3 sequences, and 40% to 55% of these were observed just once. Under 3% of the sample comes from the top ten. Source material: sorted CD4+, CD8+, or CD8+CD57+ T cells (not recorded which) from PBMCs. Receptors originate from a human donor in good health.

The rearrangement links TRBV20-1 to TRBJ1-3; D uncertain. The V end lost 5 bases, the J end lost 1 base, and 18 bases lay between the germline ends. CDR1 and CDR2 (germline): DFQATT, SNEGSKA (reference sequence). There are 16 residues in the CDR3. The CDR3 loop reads CSASDNPVYSGNTIYF. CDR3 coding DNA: TGCAGTGCTTCAGACAACCCCGTGTATTCTGGAAACACCATATATTTT.

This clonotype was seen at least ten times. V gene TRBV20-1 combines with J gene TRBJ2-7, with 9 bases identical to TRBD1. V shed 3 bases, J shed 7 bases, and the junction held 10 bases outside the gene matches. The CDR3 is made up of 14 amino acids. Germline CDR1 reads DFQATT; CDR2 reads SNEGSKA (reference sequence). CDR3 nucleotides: TGCAGTGCTAGGCCACAGGGGGCTATAAGGGAGCAGTACTTC. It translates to CSARPQGAIREQYF.

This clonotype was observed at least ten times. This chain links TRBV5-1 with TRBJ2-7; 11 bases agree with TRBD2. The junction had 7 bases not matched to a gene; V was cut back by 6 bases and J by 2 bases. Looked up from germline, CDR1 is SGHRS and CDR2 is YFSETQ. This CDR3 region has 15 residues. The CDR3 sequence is CASTSVAGGPYEQYF. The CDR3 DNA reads TGCGCCAGCACCTCTGTAGCGGGAGGGCCCTACGAGCAGTACTTC. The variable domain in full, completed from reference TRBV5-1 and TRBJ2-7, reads KAGVTQTPRYLIKTRGQQVTLSCSPISGHRSVSWYQQTPGQGLQFLFEYFSETQRNKGNFPGRFSGRQFSNSRSEMNVSTLELGDSALYLCASTSVAGGPYEQYFGPGTRLTVT.

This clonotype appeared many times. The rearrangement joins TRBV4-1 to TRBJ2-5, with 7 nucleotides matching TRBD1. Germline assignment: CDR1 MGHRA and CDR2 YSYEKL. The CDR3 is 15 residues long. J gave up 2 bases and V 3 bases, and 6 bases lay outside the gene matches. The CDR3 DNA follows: TGCGCCAGCAGCCACCGACAGGGATGGCAAGAGACCCAGTACTTC. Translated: CASSHRQGWQETQYF.

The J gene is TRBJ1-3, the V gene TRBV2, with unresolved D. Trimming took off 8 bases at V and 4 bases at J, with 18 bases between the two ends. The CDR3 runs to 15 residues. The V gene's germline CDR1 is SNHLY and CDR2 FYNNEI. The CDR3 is CASGEGGRRGNTIYF. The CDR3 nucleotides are TGTGCCAGCGGAGAGGGTGGGCGGAGGGGAAACACCATATATTTT.

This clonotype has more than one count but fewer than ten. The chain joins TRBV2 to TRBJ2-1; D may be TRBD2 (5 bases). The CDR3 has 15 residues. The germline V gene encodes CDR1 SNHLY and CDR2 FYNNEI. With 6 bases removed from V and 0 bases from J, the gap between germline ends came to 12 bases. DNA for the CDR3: TGTGCCAGCAGCCCCGGGATAGGCTCCTACAATGAGCAGTTCTTC. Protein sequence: CASSPGIGSYNEQFF.

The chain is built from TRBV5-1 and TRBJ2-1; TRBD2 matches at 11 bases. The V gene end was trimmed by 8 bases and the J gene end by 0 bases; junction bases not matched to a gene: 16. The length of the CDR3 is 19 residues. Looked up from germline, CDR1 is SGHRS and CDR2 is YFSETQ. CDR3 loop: CASKLGGSGRVSSYNEQFF. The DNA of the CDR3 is TGCGCCAGTAAACTGGGGGGTAGCGGGAGGGTCAGCTCCTACAATGAGCAGTTCTTC.